The 29 T cell receptor beta chains below come from one sample, sequenced in a study of cytomegalovirus exposure and HLA in healthy donors. With 60 Vbeta and 13 Jbeta primers, the PCR was carried out. TCRdb's copy holds only in-frame clones and misses some; the assay was immunoSEQ multiplex PCR. The table has tens of thousands of clones, 78% seen once. Sequenced sample: PBMCs. These receptors all come from a man aged 40-49 years in good health and CMV-seronegative.

The J gene is TRBJ2-7, the V gene TRBV6-6; D is perhaps TRBD1 (6 bases). This CDR3 has 14 amino acids. The germline V gene encodes CDR1 MNHNY and CDR2 SVGAGI (reference sequence). Trimming left V 2 bases short and J 6 bases short, with 14 bases between. This CDR3 is CASSYPSTGAEQYF. CDR3 DNA sequence: TGTGCCAGCAGTTACCCCTCGACAGGTGCCGAGCAGTACTTC.

The V call is TRBV12-5, the J call TRBJ2-3; D remains unclear. The CDR3 is 22 residues long. The germline V gene has CDR1 LGHNT and CDR2 FRNRAP. V was trimmed by 0 bases and J by 0 bases, leaving 28 bases between them. CDR3 sequence (DNA): TGTGCTAGTGGTTTGGTACGGCCGACACACCCGATGAAAAAACCTAGCACAGATACGCAGTATTTT. Protein product: CASGLVRPTHPMKKPSTDTQYF.

This chain joins TRBV2 and TRBJ1-1; D gene unclear. This CDR3 region has 12 residues. V lost 5 bases and J lost 5, with 9 bases in between. The germline gives CDR1 SNHLY, CDR2 FYNNEI. CDR3 in amino acids: CASSRRGTEAFF. The CDR3 region has the DNA TGTGCCAGCAGTCGTCGGGGAACTGAAGCTTTCTTT.

V and J are TRBV29-1 and TRBJ2-5; 11 positions match TRBD2. J gave up 9 bases and V 3 bases, and 9 bases lay outside the gene matches. Looked up from germline, CDR1 is SQVTM and CDR2 is ANQGSEA. The CDR3 loop spans 14 amino acids. CDR3 residues: CSVDPTSGVGAQYF. CDR3 sequence (DNA): TGCAGCGTTGACCCGACTAGCGGGGTCGGGGCCCAGTACTTC.

J is TRBJ1-3 and V is TRBV29-1; D gene uncertain. The germline CDR1 and CDR2 sequences are SQVTM and ANQGSEA. V shed 8 bases and J shed 5 bases, with 13 bases lying between them. There are 12 residues in the CDR3. CDR3 DNA: TGCAGCTATGTTGGACTGAGAAACACCATATATTTT. Its protein product is CSYVGLRNTIYF.

The rearrangement links TRBV7-2 to TRBJ1-1; D not certain. Trimming removed 0 bases from V and 5 bases from J, with 10 bases in between. This CDR3 is built from 14 residues. The germline gives CDR1 SGHTA, CDR2 FQGNSA. Written as DNA, the CDR3 is TGTGCCAGCAGCTTAGCACTCCCGTGGACTGAAGCTTTCTTT. Translation: CASSLALPWTEAFF.

This chain uses TRBV7-3 with TRBJ2-7; tentatively, D is TRBD2 (6 bases). CDR3 length equals 15 residues. V was trimmed by 2 bases and J by 2 bases, leaving 13 bases between them. CDR1 and CDR2 from the germline V gene are SGHTA and FQGTGA. The chain's CDR3 is CASSLQAGPTYEQYF. The CDR3 DNA is TGTGCCAGCAGCTTACAAGCGGGCCCGACCTACGAGCAGTACTTC. Looking up the rest from reference TRBV7-3 and TRBJ2-7 gives the full variable domain: GAGVSQTPSNKVTEKGKYVELRCDPISGHTALYWYRQSLGQGPEFLIYFQGTGAADDSGLPNDRFFAVRPEGSVSTLKIQRTERGDSAVYLCASSLQAGPTYEQYFGPGTRLTVT.

The rearrangement uses TRBV27 and TRBJ2-5; D is possibly TRBD2 (6 bases). The length of the CDR3 is 13 residues. The germline CDR1 and CDR2 sequences are MNHEY and SMNVEV (reference sequence). V was pared by 5 bases and J by 6 bases, with 13 bases between. CDR3 sequence (DNA): TGTGCCAGCAGTCCCCAGGGAGGAAAGACCCAGTACTTC. It encodes CASSPQGGKTQYF.

The genes are TRBV19 and TRBJ2-4; perhaps TRBD1 as D (6 bases). Between the trimmed V and J ends, which lost 1 base and 5 bases, there was a span of 12 bases. Germline assignment: CDR1 LNHDA and CDR2 SQIVND (reference sequence). The CDR3 consists of 15 residues. CDR3 amino acids: CASSIAAGVENIQYF. In DNA, the CDR3 is TGTGCCAGTAGTATAGCTGCAGGGGTGGAAAACATTCAGTACTTC.

V and J are TRBV7-2 and TRBJ1-5; no clear D. This CDR3 is 14 amino acids long. From germline, CDR1 is SGHTA and CDR2 FQGNSA. Trimming left V 1 base short and J 9 bases short, with 13 bases between. The CDR3 protein is CASSLVTERRPQHF. The DNA for the CDR3 is TGTGCCAGCAGCTTAGTCACCGAGCGGAGGCCCCAGCATTTT.

This chain joins TRBV25-1 and TRBJ1-2, with TRBD1 matching 8 bases. CDR3 length equals 12 residues. The V gene's germline CDR1 is MGHDK and CDR2 SYGVNS. V dropped 6 bases and J dropped 8; count of bases not matched to a gene: 5. The CDR3 loop is CASRTGAGGYTF. The CDR3 bases are TGTGCCAGCAGGACAGGGGCGGGAGGCTACACCTTC.

The chain links TRBV5-6 to TRBJ2-1; 9 bases match TRBD2. CDR1 SGHDT and CDR2 YYEEEE come from the germline V gene. The V segment lost 4 bases and the J segment 2 bases; nucleotides outside the gene matches: 7. This CDR3 spans 16 amino acids. DNA for the CDR3: TGTGCCAGCAGCCCCAGGGCGGGAGGGCCCTACAATGAGCAGTTCTTC. Translation: CASSPRAGGPYNEQFF.

The V gene is TRBV25-1, the J gene TRBJ1-1; TRBD1 matches at 8 bases. From germline, CDR1 is MGHDK and CDR2 SYGVNS. The CDR3 runs 16 residues. Trimming at V came to 6 bases and at J to 3 bases, leaving 12 bases not matched to a gene. Here the CDR3 DNA reads TGTGCCAGCAGACAGACAGGGGTCGGAGGGGACACTGAAGCTTTCTTT. It translates to CASRQTGVGGDTEAFF.

The chain uses TRBV4-3 and TRBJ2-2, with 12 bases aligning to TRBD2. The trim removed 8 bases at V and 9 bases at J, leaving 4 bases unmatched. Germline lookup yields CDR1 LGHNA and CDR2 YSLEER. The CDR3 covers 13 residues. CDR3 DNA sequence: TGCGCCAGCGGTACTAGCGGGGGGTGGGAGCTGTTTTTT. Translating it yields CASGTSGGWELFF.

CDR3 DNA sequence: TGTGCCTGGAGGCCCGCCGGTACGAACACTGAAGCTTTCTTT. This translates into CAWRPAGTNTEAFF. The chain employs TRBV30 and TRBJ1-1, with D hard to call. Germline V gene sequence: CDR1 GTSNPN, CDR2 SVGIG (reference sequence). The V end was cut by 3 bases, the J end by 1 base, with 12 bases between. This CDR3 contains 14 residues.

The chain is built from TRBV27 and TRBJ2-7; 13 nucleotides match TRBD2. The germline V gene has CDR1 MNHEY and CDR2 SMNVEV (reference sequence). The ends lost 5 bases at V and 3 bases at J; junction bases unmatched: 7. The CDR3 totals 16 residues. Here the CDR3 DNA reads TGTGCCAGCAGTCCCACTAGCGGGAGGGCCTTCTACGAGCAGTACTTC. It yields the protein CASSPTSGRAFYEQYF.

The chain links TRBV5-6 to TRBJ2-3; weak D call: TRBD1 (6 bases). CDR3 size: 16 residues. Trimming stripped 0 bases from V and 1 base from J, with 12 bases between. CDR1 is SGHDT and CDR2 is YYEEEE in the germline V gene. CDR3 coding DNA: TGTGCCAGCAGCTTGGATCCAGGGGTGGGCACAGATACGCAGTATTTT. Its protein product is CASSLDPGVGTDTQYF.

This chain uses TRBV6-4 with TRBJ2-3; 9 bases are shared with TRBD2. This CDR3 has 15 residues. J was trimmed by 4 bases and V by 4 bases; bases with no gene match: 6. CDR1 MRHNA and CDR2 SNTAGT come from the germline V gene. The CDR3 DNA is TGTGCCAGCAGTGGTCTTTGCGGGAGGGCAGATACGCAGTATTTT. This gives the protein CASSGLCGRADTQYF.

The chain has TRBV25-1 and TRBJ2-5; TRBD1 matches 7 bases. Germline CDR1 and CDR2: MGHDK and SYGVNS. Trimming at V came to 4 bases and at J to 1 base, leaving 6 bases not matched to a gene. The CDR3 sequence is 15 residues long. CDR3 sequence reads: CASSAIGTVQETQYF. The CDR3 bases are TGTGCCAGCAGTGCTATAGGGACAGTCCAAGAGACCCAGTACTTC.

The V and J genes are TRBV6-5 and TRBJ2-3; 7 bases agree with TRBD1. The CDR3 runs 15 residues. Trimming at V came to 5 bases and at J to 2 bases, leaving 7 bases not matched to a gene. The germline V gene encodes CDR1 MNHEY and CDR2 SVGAGI. The CDR3 nucleotides are TGTGCCAGCAGTCAACAGGGGACCTACACAGATACGCAGTATTTT. As protein: CASSQQGTYTDTQYF.

This clone was counted a single time. This rearrangement joins TRBV27 to TRBJ2-7, with D maybe TRBD2 (7 bases). This CDR3 spans 14 amino acids. The V end lost 5 bases, the J end lost 2 bases, and 13 bases lay between the germline ends. Germline V gene data show CDR1 as MNHEY and CDR2 as SMNVEV (reference sequence). CDR3 in DNA: TGTGCCAGCAGTCCGCGGGGGCTACCCTACGAGCAGTACTTC. This sequence encodes CASSPRGLPYEQYF.

This clone was recorded once. V usage is TRBV18 and J usage is TRBJ2-7, with D uncertain. The V gene's germline CDR1 is KGHSH and CDR2 LQKENI. Trimming took 2 bases from V and 1 from J, leaving 18 bases between them. There are 17 residues in the CDR3. The CDR3, as DNA: TGTGCCAGCTCACCATTAGCTGGTTCGCACAAATCCTACGAGCAGTACTTC. Translating it yields CASSPLAGSHKSYEQYF.

V gene TRBV19 combines with J gene TRBJ1-1; D might be TRBD1 (5 bases). The CDR3 is made up of 12 amino acids. Per the germline V gene, CDR1 is LNHDA and CDR2 is SQIVND (reference sequence). V dropped 4 bases and J dropped 7 bases, with 10 bases sitting between them. CDR3 DNA sequence: TGTGCCAGTAGTACTAGACAGTATGAAGCTTTCTTT. It is translated as CASSTRQYEAFF.

The chain links TRBV13 to TRBJ2-5, with D perhaps matching TRBD2 (5 bases). The J call may be in error: the DNA end matches TRBJ2-7 better. This CDR3 is built from 13 residues. Germline V lookup: CDR1 PRHDT, CDR2 FYEKMQ (reference sequence). The CDR3 loop reads CASSPRATYEQYF. Here the CDR3 DNA reads TGTGCCAGCAGCCCGCGGGCCACCTACGAGCAGTACTTC.

The chain is built from TRBV5-5 and TRBJ2-7, with 7 nucleotides matching TRBD2. The CDR3 sequence is 13 residues long. V dropped 4 bases and J dropped 5; count of bases not matched to a gene: 6. Germline CDR1 SGHKS, CDR2 YYEKEE (reference sequence). CDR3 coding DNA: TGTGCCAGCAGCCCGGGACTACCCCACGAGCAGTACTTC. Its protein is CASSPGLPHEQYF.

The chain combines TRBV11-2 with TRBJ2-1; a weak D match, TRBD2 (5 bases). V lost 0 bases and J 10 bases, leaving 13 bases between the germline ends. CDR1 is SGHAT, CDR2 FQNNGV, per germline. The CDR3 extends over 14 amino acids. CDR3 bases: TGTGCCAGCAGCTTAGAACGAGGTAGGAGGGAGCAGTTCTTC. This codes for CASSLERGRREQFF.

The V and J genes are TRBV27 and TRBJ2-1; D is undetermined. This CDR3 has 15 residues. V shed 0 bases and J shed 8 bases, with 14 bases lying between them. Germline V gene lookup returns CDR1 MNHEY and CDR2 SMNVEV (reference sequence). The CDR3 sequence is CASSLSSSGKDEQFF. DNA for the CDR3: TGTGCCAGCAGTTTATCGTCGTCGGGTAAGGATGAGCAGTTCTTC.

V gene TRBV9 combines with J gene TRBJ2-3; TRBD1 matches 8 bases. CDR3 length equals 15 residues. Trimming took 3 bases from V and 3 from J; bases not matched to a gene: 6. Germline V gives CDR1 SGDLS, CDR2 YYNGEE. CDR3 in DNA: TGTGCCAGCAGCGACCGGACAGGGTGGACAGATACGCAGTATTTT. As protein: CASSDRTGWTDTQYF.

The genes are TRBV14 and TRBJ2-4, with TRBD2 identical over 7 bases. CDR1 is SGHDN, CDR2 FVKESK, per germline. After removal of 3 bases from V and 3 bases from J, the junction contained 14 bases not matched to a gene. The CDR3 extends over 18 amino acids. DNA for the CDR3: TGTGCCAGCAGCCAGCGGGAGATTAGTCCTATAGGCAAAAACATTCAGTACTTC. It is translated as CASSQREISPIGKNIQYF.